Presented here are 6 T cell receptor beta chains from one specimen sequenced in a study of identical twins. Using its own MiXCR run on the 5' RACE reads, TCRdb lists one record per CDR3 protein. Among hundreds of thousands of distinct CDR3 sequences, 7% to 7.5% were seen once, and the ten largest hold around 1.6%. These data were likewise used in another study, on yellow fever vaccine responses in identical twins.

The sequencing input was PBMCs. The origin of the receptors is a woman under 30 in good health.

The rearrangement links TRBV4-1 to TRBJ2-4, with 7 nucleotides matching TRBD1. Germline V gene data show CDR1 as MGHRA and CDR2 as YSYEKL. V shed 3 bases, J shed 4 bases, and the junction held 6 bases outside the gene matches. The CDR3 extends over 15 amino acids. The CDR3 loop is CASSQPTGQKNIQYF. CDR3 sequence (DNA): TGCGCCAGCAGCCAGCCAACGGGACAGAAAAACATTCAGTACTTC.

V gene TRBV5-5 combines with J gene TRBJ2-7; 11 positions match TRBD2. CDR1 is SGHKS and CDR2 is YYEKEE in the germline V gene (reference sequence). The CDR3 is 15 residues long. V trimming: 1 base; J trimming: 4 bases; junction bases outside the gene matches: 4. The CDR3 DNA follows: TGTGCCAGCAGCTTGAGACTAGCGGGGCGATACGAGCAGTACGTC. It codes for CASSLRLAGRYEQYV.

This clonotype has a handful of counts. The chain uses TRBV12-3 or TRBV12-4 and TRBJ1-2; weak D call: TRBD1 (6 bases). The V and J ends lost 6 bases and 2 bases respectively, with 19 bases between them. There are 16 residues in the CDR3. The CDR3 coding sequence is TGTGCCAGCAGCTCTGGACAGCAACCCTTAAACTATGGCTACACCTTC. This gives the protein CASSSGQQPLNYGYTF.

This clonotype was counted a few times. The J gene is TRBJ2-1, the V gene TRBV20-1; D is perhaps TRBD1 (6 bases). The CDR3 contains 14 residues. Deletions cut 3 bases from V and 2 bases from J, with 11 bases between. In germline, CDR1 is DFQATT, CDR2 SNEGSKA (reference sequence). CDR3 sequence (DNA): TGCAGTGCTAGCGACAGGAACACCTACAATGAGCAGTTCTTC. This encodes CSASDRNTYNEQFF.

In its sample, this clonotype was seen a few times. The chain carries TRBV11-3 and TRBJ2-4, with 10 bases that match TRBD2. CDR1 is SGHNT, CDR2 YENEEA, per germline. V shed 3 bases, J shed 7 bases, and the junction held 3 bases outside the gene matches. This CDR3 contains 14 residues. CDR3 nucleotide sequence: TGTGCCAGCAGCTTCCTAGCGGGAGTGAACATTCAGTACTTC. Residues: CASSFLAGVNIQYF.

V gene TRBV20-1 combines with J gene TRBJ2-3, with D perhaps TRBD1 or TRBD2 (6 bases each). The germline V gene encodes CDR1 DFQATT and CDR2 SNEGSKA (reference sequence). There are 15 residues in the CDR3. The CDR3 DNA reads as TGCAGCGGAGCAGGAGGGGGTAAAGGGTCAGATACGCAGTATTTT. Residues: CSGAGGGKGSDTQYF.